One and the same sample provided the 7 T cell receptor beta chains below, sequenced in a study of early T cells in non-severe SARS-CoV-2 infection (dated by TCRdb to 2020 to 2022). Preparation of the library involved 5' RACE. Sequencing took place on a NextSeq 500. TCRdb reran the public reads through fastp at Q25 and MiXCR, keeping productive beta chains. Records with the same CDR3 protein are collapsed into one entry carrying the most frequent genes and DNA. This sample holds over 95,000 distinct CDR3 sequences; around 16% were observed only once. The ten top clones hold 1.3% of the sample. Sequenced: whole blood. These receptors were obtained from an adult who was a healthcare worker with PCR-confirmed SARS-CoV-2 infection or an uninfected control (not recorded which).

This clonotype was counted ten times or more. The chain is built from TRBV29-1 and TRBJ2-7; 13 bases are a match to TRBD2. CDR3 length: 15 amino acids. V was clipped by 4 bases and J by 3 bases; unmatched bases: 6. CDR1 is SQVTM, CDR2 ANQGSEA, per germline. The CDR3 region has the DNA TGCAGCGTTGCGAAACTAGCGGGAGGGCGCTACGAGCAGTACTTC. Residues: CSVAKLAGGRYEQYF.

This clonotype was counted a few times. The chain has TRBV7-8 and TRBJ1-1, with D uncertain. The CDR3 is made up of 14 amino acids. Germline lookup yields CDR1 SGHVS and CDR2 FQNEAQ. Trimming left V 1 base short and J 2 bases short, with 8 bases between. The CDR3 loop reads CASSLELGNTEAFF. For the CDR3, the DNA is TGTGCCAGCAGCTTAGAGCTCGGAAACACTGAAGCTTTCTTT.

This clonotype was detected a few times. The CDR3 region has the DNA TGTGCCAGCAGCTATTACAGGGTTAACTCACCCCTCCACTTT. It yields the protein CASSYYRVNSPLHF. The genes are TRBV13 and TRBJ1-6; D possibly corresponds to TRBD1 (6 bases). From germline, CDR1 is PRHDT and CDR2 FYEKMQ (reference sequence). The CDR3 covers 14 residues. The V end lost 4 bases, the J end lost 10 bases, and 14 bases lay between the germline ends.

The chain carries TRBV28 and TRBJ2-1, with 12 bases matching TRBD2. The germline V gene encodes CDR1 MDHEN and CDR2 SYDVKM. Trimming at V came to 7 bases and at J to 9 bases, leaving 13 bases not matched to a gene. The CDR3 loop spans 16 amino acids. DNA for the CDR3: TGTGCCAGCACCTCGCCCCGGCTAGCGGGAGGGGGTGAGCAGTTCTTC. It codes for CASTSPRLAGGGEQFF.

This clonotype was seen a handful of times. The rearrangement uses TRBV28 and TRBJ2-6; D ambiguous. The CDR3 length is 12 residues. Germline CDR1 and CDR2: MDHEN and SYDVKM. Between the trimmed V and J ends, which lost 7 bases and 4 bases, there was a span of 5 bases. The CDR3 sequence: CASTGGANVLTF. The DNA of the CDR3 is TGTGCCAGCACTGGCGGGGCCAACGTCCTGACTTTC.

This clonotype was seen only a few times. This chain joins TRBV4-3 and TRBJ2-3; weak D call: TRBD2 (5 bases). The CDR3 spans 18 residues. The V end was cut by 0 bases, the J end by 2 bases, with 18 bases between. CDR1 is LGHNA and CDR2 is YSLEER in the germline V gene. Here the CDR3 reads CASSQDPGSGRTTDTQYF. The CDR3 DNA follows: TGCGCCAGCAGCCAAGATCCGGGAAGCGGACGTACCACAGATACGCAGTATTTT.

The chain recombines TRBV13 with TRBJ2-7; D possibly corresponds to TRBD2 (5 bases). Germline CDR1 reads PRHDT; CDR2 reads FYEKMQ (reference sequence). V lost 5 bases and J lost 2, with 10 bases in between. This CDR3 contains 13 residues. The chain's CDR3 is CASSEGAPYEQYF. The CDR3 region has the DNA TGTGCCAGCAGCGAGGGAGCGCCCTACGAGCAGTACTTC.